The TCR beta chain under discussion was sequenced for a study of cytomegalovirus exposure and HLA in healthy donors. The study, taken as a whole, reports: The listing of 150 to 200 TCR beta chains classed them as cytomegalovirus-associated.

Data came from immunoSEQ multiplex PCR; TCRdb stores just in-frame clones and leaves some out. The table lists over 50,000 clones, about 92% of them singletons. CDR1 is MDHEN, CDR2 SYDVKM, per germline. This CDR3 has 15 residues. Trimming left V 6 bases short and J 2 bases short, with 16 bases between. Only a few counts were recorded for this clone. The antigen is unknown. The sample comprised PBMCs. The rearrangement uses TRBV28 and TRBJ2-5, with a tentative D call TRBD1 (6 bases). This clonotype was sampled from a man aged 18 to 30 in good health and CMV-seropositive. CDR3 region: CASRKGNRVQETQYF. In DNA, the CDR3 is TGTGCCAGCAGAAAAGGGAACAGGGTACAAGAGACCCAGTACTTC.